This is a list of T cell receptor beta chains from one sample in a study of blood T cell repertoires in COVID-19. The method was immunoSEQ multiplex PCR; TCRdb's version includes in-frame clones alone and lacks a portion of them. Among tens of thousands of clones, roughly 85% were seen once, and the ten largest hold over 10%. Sequenced sample: peripheral blood. The receptors stem from a human donor in a cohort sampled during active COVID-19. Each CDR3 is given with its conserved first and last residue. A D gene is named only where the DNA matches it firmly. The size field is filled for only some rows; it gives once, few, many or a size class.

j_call v_call clone_size d_call cdr3_aa cdr3_nt
TRBJ2-1 TRBV11-2 NA TRBD2 CASSLDSGLAGNNEQFF TGTGCCAGCAGCTTAGATTCTGGGCTAGCGGGGAACAATGAGCAGTTCTTC
TRBJ1-2 TRBV2 NA NA CASSEALLGGRYGYTF TGTGCCAGCAGTGAAGCCCTCCTAGGGGGACGCTATGGCTACACCTTC
TRBJ2-3 TRBV5-1 NA TRBD2 CASAGAGVLDTQYF TGCGCCAGCGCGGGAGCGGGAGTCTTGGATACGCAGTATTTT
TRBJ2-7 TRBV28 NA TRBD1 CASTPAGTGSIYEQYF TGTGCCAGCACCCCCGCCGGGACAGGGAGCATCTACGAGCAGTACTTC
TRBJ2-5 TRBV7-7 NA NA CASSLEGYFGTQYF TGTGCTAGCAGCTTAGAGGGGTACTTTGGGACCCAGTACTTC
TRBJ2-1 TRBV6-4 NA TRBD2 CASSFSGGAGEQFF TGTGCCAGCAGTTTTAGCGGGGGGGCCGGTGAGCAGTTCTTC
TRBJ2-2 TRBV6-4 NA TRBD1 CASSRTGGDDGELFF TGTGCCAGCAGTCGAACAGGGGGCGACGATGGGGAGCTGTTTTTT
TRBJ1-5 TRBV28 NA TRBD1 CASSWTGAKGNQPQHF TGTGCCAGCAGCTGGACAGGGGCTAAAGGCAATCAGCCCCAGCATTTT
TRBJ1-2 TRBV5-1 NA TRBD1 CASSLGTGGYGYTF TGCGCCAGCAGCTTGGGGACAGGGGGGTATGGCTACACCTTC
TRBJ2-7 TRBV2 NA TRBD1 CASSRTGTVSYEQYF TGTGCCAGCAGTCGCACCGGGACAGTGTCGTACGAGCAGTACTTC
TRBJ2-7 TRBV6-5 NA NA CASSSENTYEQYF TGTGCCAGCAGTTCAGAAAATACCTACGAGCAGTACTTC
TRBJ1-2 TRBV28 NA TRBD1 CASSLSGQGGYGYTF TGTGCCAGCAGTTTATCGGGACAGGGTGGCTATGGCTACACCTTC
TRBJ2-5 TRBV5-1 NA NA CASSSAPTVDQETQYF TGCGCCAGCAGCTCGGCCCCTACAGTCGACCAAGAGACCCAGTACTTC
TRBJ1-1 TRBV6-5 NA NA CASSSNTEAFF TGTGCCAGCAGCTCGAACACTGAAGCTTTCTTT
TRBJ2-7 TRBV27 NA TRBD2 CASSPSGGGYYEQYF TGTGCCAGCAGTCCCTCGGGGGGTGGGTACTACGAGCAGTACTTC
TRBJ1-6 TRBV10-2 NA NA CASSESGSGNSPLHF TGCGCCAGCAGTGAGTCGGGGTCGGGGAATTCACCCCTCCACTTT
TRBJ2-6 TRBV5-6 NA TRBD2 CASSLTSGDISGANVLTF TGTGCCAGCAGCTTGACTAGCGGGGATATCTCTGGGGCCAACGTCCTGACTTTC
TRBJ2-1 TRBV9 NA TRBD2 CASSVGGGGIYNEQFF TGTGCCAGCAGCGTAGGAGGCGGGGGAATTTACAATGAGCAGTTCTTC
TRBJ2-7 TRBV11-2 NA TRBD2 CASTRSGTSRSYEQYF TGTGCCAGCACCCGCTCCGGGACTAGCAGATCCTACGAGCAGTACTTC
TRBJ2-5 TRBV7-9 NA TRBD2 CASSPKSGTSGVGTQYF TGTGCCAGCAGTCCTAAATCCGGGACTAGCGGGGTTGGGACCCAGTACTTC
TRBJ1-5 TRBV4-3 NA NA CASSQDSPYSNQPQHF TGCGCCAGCAGCCAAGATAGCCCTTATAGCAATCAGCCCCAGCATTTT
TRBJ1-2 TRBV7-2 NA NA CASSPTTGRSGYTF TGTGCCAGCAGCCCAACAACAGGGCGAAGTGGCTACACCTTC
TRBJ2-7 TRBV5-4 NA TRBD1 CASSSRQGDYEQYF TGTGCCAGCAGCTCCCGACAGGGGGACTACGAGCAGTACTTC
TRBJ2-1 TRBV5-4 NA TRBD1 CASSSKSDRAHEQFF TGTGCCAGCAGCTCGAAATCGGACAGGGCCCATGAGCAGTTCTTC
TRBJ2-7 TRBV19 NA NA CASSIDRTYEQYF TGTGCCAGTAGTATTGACAGGACCTACGAGCAGTACTTC
TRBJ1-4 TRBV15 once NA CATSPERMAEKLFF TGTGCCACCAGTCCCGAGAGGATGGCGGAAAAACTGTTTTTT
TRBJ2-7 TRBV11-1 NA TRBD1 CASSPSAGTGPYEQYF TGTGCCAGCAGCCCTTCCGCCGGGACAGGGCCCTACGAGCAGTACTTC
TRBJ1-2 TRBV7-2 NA NA CASSRFNYGYTF TGTGCCAGCAGCCGTTTCAACTATGGCTACACCTTC
TRBJ2-7 TRBV19 NA NA CASKLAGSYEQYF TGTGCCAGTAAGTTGGCAGGCTCCTACGAGCAGTACTTC
TRBJ2-2 TRBV7-9 NA NA CASSRGGSGELFF TGTGCCAGCAGCAGAGGAGGGTCCGGGGAGCTGTTTTTT
TRBJ2-2 TRBV7-7 NA TRBD2 CASSELPSTSRAGELFF TGTGCTAGCAGCGAATTGCCCTCGACTAGCAGGGCCGGGGAGCTGTTTTTT
TRBJ1-5 TRBV19 NA NA CASRYTGNNQPQHF TGTGCCAGTAGATATACAGGGAACAATCAGCCCCAGCATTTT
TRBJ1-2 TRBV19 NA NA CASKSSQDYYGYTF TGTGCCAGTAAGTCATCTCAAGACTACTATGGCTACACCTTC
TRBJ1-2 TRBV5-4 NA NA CASSQDSLTGYTF TGTGCCAGCAGCCAGGACAGCCTGACTGGCTACACCTTC